The T cell receptor (beta chain) described here comes from a study of blood T cells in healthy people across ages (dated by TCRdb to about 2015). Broadly, across the study: In model experiments, roughly one uniquely barcoded TCR beta cDNA molecule per two T cells was captured by template switching. Age-related changes in TCR beta repertoire diversity were measured in the study by deep sequencing normalized with unique cDNA molecular identifiers. Two additional independent replicas of 1 million unique cDNA reads from the same blood draw were analyzed for two donors (one aged 18 to 30 and one aged 80 or older). The donors were divided into four age groups: young (average approximately 17 years), middle-aged (approximately 39), aged (approximately 62) and long-lived (82).

Here is what the overall study found, with its caveats: Estimates of total diversity based on one million sequenced T cells were regarded as lower bounds and as underestimates. Donor CMV infection status was unknown, potentially confounding age-related changes in expanded clonotypes. Observed TCR beta diversity per million T cells fell roughly linearly with age, and a significant reduction was already apparent by age about 36. Compared with the aged group, the long-lived group had more naive CD4+ T cells, fewer expanded clones and increased TCR diversity, suggesting age selection. Because profiling used bulk unsorted PBMCs, naive and antigen-experienced compartments could not be compared conclusively. The percentage of naive T cells measured by flow cytometry correlated strongly with observed TCR beta diversity.

This clonotype was counted between two and nine times. No antigen is known for it. Base qualities are missing; no much larger clone stands one base away. To prepare the library, 5' RACE was applied. Instrument on record: Illumina HiSeq 2500. A second PCR of about 6 to 11 cycles was performed with a sample-barcoded 5' primer and a J-beta primer mix. Each TCR beta cDNA molecule received a unique molecular identifier from a template-switch 5' adaptor carrying 12 random nucleotides. Each sample yielded at least 3 million CDR3-containing paired-end reads. First-strand cDNA was synthesized from all RNA with the Mint cDNA synthesis kit, primed by a TRBC-specific oligonucleotide. Following uracil-DNA glycosylase treatment, all cDNA underwent a first 18-cycle PCR with the universal primers M1SS and BC2_uni_R. The authors' analysis ran thus. Normalization of each sample was performed by random selection of 1 million high-quality reads, each carrying a distinct molecular identifier. Reads sharing molecular identifiers were discarded rather than binned into consensus sequences. CDR3 identification, clonotype clustering and error correction used MiTCR with a Q25 quality threshold and the strictest error-elimination algorithm. A nonparametric unseen species model with Euler transformation was used to estimate lower-bound total TCR beta diversity. TCRdb passed the public sequencing reads through fastp at Q25 and MiXCR, retaining productive beta sequences. Every entry covers one CDR3 protein and lists the most common genes and DNA from its rows. Here the V and J calls rest on TCRdb's processing, not on the authors' analysis. The sample table holds roughly 1,000,000 distinct CDR3 sequences, of which approximately 25% were seen once. The top ten clones comprise around 0.75% of the sample.

The donors were 40 or so Caucasian individuals from Russia, aged roughly 6 to 100 years, who were systemically healthy. About 9.8 milliliters of peripheral blood were drawn from each donor into EDTA-treated Vacutainer tubes. Ficoll-Paque density-gradient centrifugation was used to isolate PBMCs, with at least 6.5 million per sample. Trizol reagent was used to extract total RNA from PBMCs, with at least 6 micrograms per sample. For every donor, an aliquot of PBMCs went through flow cytometry to measure the percentages of naive CD45RAhigh/CD27high T cells. These data also formed part of another study, on T cells of mothers and their children. As the second paper documents: Nine systemically healthy Caucasian individuals served as donors, namely three mothers together with their six children. cDNA synthesis consumed the entire amount of extracted RNA, loaded at approximately 1.4 ug RNA in each 15 ul reaction. In the second PCR, the M1S primer introduced both the sample barcodes and 2-4 random nucleotides. Over 10 million TCR beta CDR3 reads came from each mother, compared with approximately 3 million reads from each child. Thymic selection shapes the output of TCR recombination in a similar way in related and unrelated pairs, and inherited differences have a minor effect. Normalized repertoire overlap was always slightly but never significantly higher in related than unrelated mother-child pairs. No persistent microchimeric T cell clones were found, with a detection sensitivity of roughly 99 clones per million clonotypes. The study used deep NGS to compare TCR beta repertoires of mothers and children, seeking features distinguishing related mother-child pairs from unrelated individuals. On average, the children were roughly 11 +/- 4 years old, while the mothers were around 40 +/- 4 years old. Libraries were sequenced on Illumina HiSeq 2000 with 100+100 nt paired-end reads after adapter ligation with NEBNext reagents. To prevent cross-contamination, the mother and child libraries were prepared a month apart and were sequenced in separate runs. Between roughly 500,000 and 2,300,000 distinct TCR beta clonotypes were identified per donor. Naive TCR beta clonotypes were estimated from low-frequency clonotypes matched to each donor's FACS-determined naive share, without sorting.

Input material: blood. The origin of this receptor is a girl under 10 years old in good health.

The DNA sequence is as follows: TGCAGTGCTTCACGGGACAGTCGAGGAGAGAGCCAAGAGACCCAGTACTTC. It specifies CSASRDSRGESQETQYF. Recombination joined TRBV20-1 with TRBJ2-5, and 7 junctional nucleotides match TRBD1. From the cysteine through the phenylalanine, the CDR3 covers 17 amino acids. The read is trimmed to its CDR3 DNA, 51 bases read in frame from base 1. CDR1 DFQATT and CDR2 SNEGSKA were looked up in the germline V gene (reference sequence). V trim: 5 bases; J trim: 1 base; unmatched bases: 16.